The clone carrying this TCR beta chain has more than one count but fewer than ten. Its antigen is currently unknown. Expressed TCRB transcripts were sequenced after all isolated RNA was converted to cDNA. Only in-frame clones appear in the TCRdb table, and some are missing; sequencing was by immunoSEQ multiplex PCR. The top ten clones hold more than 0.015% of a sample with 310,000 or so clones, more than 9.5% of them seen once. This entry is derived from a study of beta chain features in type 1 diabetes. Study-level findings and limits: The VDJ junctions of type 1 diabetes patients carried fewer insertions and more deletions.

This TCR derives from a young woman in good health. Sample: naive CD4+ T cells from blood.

CDR3 loop: CASSPLQPQHF. The CDR3 coding sequence is TGTGCCAGCAGCCCACTCCAGCCCCAGCATTTT. The V gene is TRBV14, the J gene TRBJ1-5; no clear D. The germline V and J ends were trimmed by 4 bases and 7 bases, with 5 bases remaining between them. Germline CDR1 and CDR2: SGHDN and FVKESK. The CDR3 is made up of 11 amino acids.